A selection of T cell receptor beta chains follows, all from one sample in a study of read filtering for tumor transcriptome and immune sequencing. TCRdb redid the calling of the reads with MiXCR, one entry per CDR3 protein. Seen here are over 80,000 distinct CDR3 sequences, roughly an eighth observed once, and the top ten hold 14% to 15%. Sequenced: a population of CD138-negative cells sorted from bone marrow. These receptors were obtained from a donor aged 40 or older with multiple myeloma. Each CDR3 is given with its conserved first and last residue. The D gene is left open where the match is weak. Some rows mark clone size as missing; the rest say once, few, many or name a class of expanded clone.

cdr3_aa	cdr3_nt	clone_size	d_call	j_call	v_call
CSVGGRLNTEAFF	TGCAGCGTTGGCGGCAGGTTGAACACTGAAGCTTTCTTT	many	.	TRBJ1-1	TRBV29-1
CASSLDRDQPQHF	TGCGCCAGCAGCTTGGACAGAGATCAGCCCCAGCATTTT	many	.	TRBJ1-5	TRBV5-1
CSARDIAEGWQETQYF	TGCAGTGCTAGAGATATAGCGGAGGGGTGGCAAGAGACCCAGTACTTC	many	.	TRBJ2-5	TRBV20-1
CASSPRDNTGELFF	TGTGCCAGCAGCCCCCGGGACAACACCGGTGAGCTGTTTTTT	many	.	TRBJ2-2	TRBV7-6
CASTQGLNQPQHF	TGTGCCAGCACCCAGGGTCTGAATCAGCCCCAGCATTTT	many	.	TRBJ1-5	TRBV6-2/TRBV6-3
CASSQGQGRSYEQYF	TGTGCCAGCAGCCAGGGACAGGGGCGCTCCTACGAGCAGTACTTC	many	TRBD1	TRBJ2-7	TRBV6-2/TRBV6-3
CASSGTPSGNTIYF	TGTGCCAGCAGCGGGACACCCTCTGGAAACACCATATATTTT	many	.	TRBJ1-3	TRBV9
CASSPGLDYRTDTQYF	TGTGCCAGCAGCCCGGGACTAGATTATAGAACAGATACGCAGTATTTT	.	TRBD2	TRBJ2-3	TRBV9
CASSYAARNTEAFF	TGTGCCAGCAGTTACGCGGCCCGGAACACTGAAGCTTTCTTT	many	.	TRBJ1-1	TRBV2
CASTVEGAQNERFF	TGTGCCAGCACTGTGGAAGGGGCGCAGAATGAGCGGTTCTTC	.	.	TRBJ2-1	TRBV2